These 13 T cell receptor beta chains originate from one sample sequenced in a study of T cell responses to AZD1222 COVID-19 vaccine. Only in-frame clones appear in the TCRdb table, and some are missing; sequencing was by immunoSEQ multiplex PCR. The sample consists of some 110,000 clones, approximately 90% of them appearing once. This specimen consisted of peripheral blood, obtained 28 days after the second AZD1222 dose. The receptors originated from an adult who received the AZD1222 COVID-19 vaccine.

This clone was seen once. The CDR3 region is CATTSGVRGGYTEAFF. CDR3 nucleotide sequence: TGTGCCACGACAAGCGGTGTGCGAGGAGGGTACACTGAAGCTTTCTTT. This chain links TRBV15 with TRBJ1-1; D unresolved. V was clipped by 9 bases and J by 3 bases, with 23 bases between them. The CDR3 has 16 residues. Germline loops: CDR1 LNHNV, CDR2 YYDKDF (reference sequence).

The chain links TRBV30 to TRBJ1-5; TRBD1 is a possible D gene (5 bases). Germline values: CDR1 GTSNPN, CDR2 SVGIG (reference sequence). The CDR3 consists of 13 residues. The V and J ends lost 3 bases and 5 bases respectively, with 11 bases between them. The CDR3 DNA reads as TGTGCCTGGAGCTTGGGGGTCCATCAGCCCCAGCATTTT. It translates to CAWSLGVHQPQHF.

This clone was recorded once. This chain uses TRBV28 with TRBJ2-1; maybe TRBD2 (5 bases). V gave up 4 bases and J gave up 8 bases, with 18 bases separating them. The CDR3 contains 15 residues. Per germline, CDR1 MDHEN and CDR2 SYDVKM. The CDR3 coding sequence is TGTGCCAGCAGTTCTCCGGGCCAAACCGGGGATGAGCAGTTCTTC. Translation gives CASSSPGQTGDEQFF.

This chain connects TRBV4-1 to TRBJ1-2, with a possible D match to TRBD1 (5 bases). Looked up from germline, CDR1 is MGHRA and CDR2 is YSYEKL. With 5 bases removed from V and 3 bases from J, the gap between germline ends came to 25 bases. The CDR3 totals 18 residues. The CDR3 region has the DNA TGCGCCAGCAGCACCCGGTTCCGGGACCACTCCAAAGACTATGGCTACACCTTC. It encodes CASSTRFRDHSKDYGYTF.

This rearrangement joins TRBV4-3 to TRBJ2-3; D not resolved. Germline V gene sequence: CDR1 LGHNA, CDR2 YSLEER. This CDR3 contains 15 residues. V dropped 0 bases and J dropped 6 bases, with 13 bases sitting between them. The CDR3 nucleotides read TGCGCCAGCAGCCAAGATTCATTCGTGGGGGATACGCAGTATTTT. It specifies CASSQDSFVGDTQYF.

V and J are TRBV7-8 and TRBJ2-3; 8 bases map to TRBD1. The CDR3 covers 17 residues. Germline CDR1 SGHVS, CDR2 FQNEAQ. With 5 bases clipped from V and 2 bases from J, the junction kept 12 bases outside the gene matches. This chain's CDR3 is CASSLHLGQGPTDTQYF. The CDR3 DNA is TGTGCCAGCAGCCTACATCTTGGACAGGGCCCCACAGATACGCAGTATTTT.

The count of this clone is one. The chain uses TRBV9 and TRBJ2-5, with 13 bases matching TRBD2. The V segment lost 4 bases and the J segment 0 bases; nucleotides outside the gene matches: 9. Germline CDR1 SGDLS, CDR2 YYNGEE. The CDR3 totals 18 residues. The DNA of the CDR3 is TGTGCCAGCAGCAAAACCACTAGCGGGGGGGAGTACCAAGAGACCCAGTACTTC. Translated: CASSKTTSGGEYQETQYF.

The genes are TRBV7-6 and TRBJ2-7; 8 bases are a match to TRBD1. CDR3 length: 14 residues. Germline CDR1 is SGHVS and CDR2 is FNYEAQ. With 5 bases clipped from V and 1 base from J, the junction kept 4 bases outside the gene matches. Here the CDR3 DNA reads TGTGCCAGCAGCCGAGACAGGGGATCCTACGAGCAGTACTTC. It is translated as CASSRDRGSYEQYF.

V is TRBV15 and J is TRBJ1-1; 8 nucleotides agree with TRBD1. V lost 3 bases, J lost 0 bases, and 3 bases stayed unmatched. Germline V gene data show CDR1 as LNHNV and CDR2 as YYDKDF (reference sequence). The CDR3 covers 15 residues. The CDR3 loop reads CATSRDRDLNTEAFF. CDR3 in DNA: TGTGCCACCAGCAGGGACAGGGATTTGAACACTGAAGCTTTCTTT. The full variable domain, with the rest looked up from reference TRBV15 and TRBJ1-1, is DAMVIQNPRYQVTQFGKPVTLSCSQTLNHNVMYWYQQKSSQAPKLLFHYYDKDFNNEADTPDNFQSRRPNTSFCFLDIRSPGLGDTAMYLCATSRDRDLNTEAFFGQGTRLTVV.

The chain recombines TRBV7-9 with TRBJ1-1; the match to TRBD1 covers 7 bases. V was clipped by 0 bases and J by 0 bases; unmatched bases: 7. The CDR3 is made up of 17 amino acids. Germline CDR1 reads SEHNR; CDR2 reads FQNEAQ (reference sequence). CDR3 nucleotide sequence: TGTGCCAGCAGCTTAGCCGTGACAGGGCTCATGAACACTGAAGCTTTCTTT. It specifies CASSLAVTGLMNTEAFF.

The table lists this clone with a count of one. The gene calls are TRBV4-3 and TRBJ2-2; 9 bases are shared with TRBD2. Per germline, CDR1 LGHNA and CDR2 YSLEER. CDR3 size: 18 residues. The trim removed 1 base at V and 4 bases at J, leaving 10 bases unmatched. The CDR3 loop is CASSQGRLAGLTTGELFF. The DNA of the CDR3 is TGCGCCAGCAGCCAAGGTCGGCTAGCGGGACTGACCACCGGGGAGCTGTTTTTT.

The genes are TRBV5-8 and TRBJ2-7; D is possibly TRBD2 (9 bases). Germline V lookup: CDR1 SGHTS, CDR2 YDEGEE. The CDR3 is made up of 14 amino acids. The CDR3 sequence: CASGRLDRGYEQYF. The CDR3 nucleotides read TGTGCGAGCGGGAGGCTTGACAGGGGCTACGAGCAGTACTTC.

This chain uses TRBV19 with TRBJ1-1; D may be TRBD1 (6 bases). V was shortened by 11 bases and J by 0 bases, with 16 bases between the two germline ends. The CDR3 contains 14 residues. Germline assignment: CDR1 LNHDA and CDR2 SQIVND (reference sequence). The CDR3 DNA reads as TGTGCCCCCTTGGCGACAGGACTGAACACTGAAGCTTTCTTT. Protein product: CAPLATGLNTEAFF.